Below, 21 T cell receptor beta chains from the same sample are listed, as sequenced in a study of technical replicates of blood from a handful of donors. TCRdb keeps only in-frame clones here, not all; method: immunoSEQ multiplex PCR. In the table there are over 75,000 clones, approximately 96% of which are singletons. Sequenced input: T cells isolated from PBMCs. All receptors derive from a human donor in good health.

This clone came up once. The CDR3 nucleotides read TGTGCCACCAGGTTGGGAGGACAAGAGACCCAGTACTTC. It yields the protein CATRLGGQETQYF. The V and J genes are TRBV15 and TRBJ2-5, with D possibly TRBD2 on 6 matching bases. Germline V gene sequence: CDR1 LNHNV, CDR2 YYDKDF (reference sequence). The CDR3 spans 13 residues. Between the trimmed V and J ends, which lost 6 bases and 2 bases, there was a span of 10 bases.

This chain links TRBV9 with TRBJ2-7; maybe TRBD2 (6 bases). The CDR3 is made up of 14 amino acids. Germline V gene lookup returns CDR1 SGDLS and CDR2 YYNGEE. V shed 4 bases and J shed 2 bases, with 13 bases lying between them. This CDR3 reads CASSNREWAYEQYF. The CDR3 DNA is TGTGCCAGCAGCAACCGGGAGTGGGCCTACGAGCAGTACTTC.

The J gene is TRBJ2-7, the V gene TRBV2, with 8 positions matching TRBD2. The germline V gene has CDR1 SNHLY and CDR2 FYNNEI. The CDR3 is 13 residues long. V gave up 2 bases and J gave up 6 bases; unmatched junction bases: 3. CDR3 DNA: TGTGCCAGCAGTGAAACTAGCGGTGGCGAGCAGTACTTC. Its translation is CASSETSGGEQYF.

J is TRBJ2-1 and V is TRBV29-1; D is perhaps TRBD1 (6 bases). CDR3 length equals 17 residues. V lost 3 bases and J 2 bases, leaving 20 bases between the germline ends. Germline loops: CDR1 SQVTM, CDR2 ANQGSEA. Here the CDR3 reads CSVDRGRGEIPYNEQFF. CDR3 DNA: TGCAGCGTTGATCGGGGCAGGGGTGAAATCCCCTACAATGAGCAGTTCTTC.

J is TRBJ2-3 and V is TRBV12-5; 8 positions agree with TRBD1. CDR3 size: 17 residues. Germline values: CDR1 LGHNT, CDR2 FRNRAP. Trimming cost V 1 base and J 4 bases; bases outside gene matches: 10. The CDR3 reads CASGLGSQGGHADTQYF. The DNA for the CDR3 is TGTGCTAGTGGTTTGGGTTCACAGGGGGGTCACGCAGATACGCAGTATTTT.

This sequence joins TRBV15 and TRBJ1-5; possible D gene TRBD1, 5 bases. V gave up 4 bases and J gave up 5 bases, with 12 bases separating them. Germline-derived CDR1 and CDR2 are LNHNV and YYDKDF (reference sequence). CDR3 length: 14 residues. CDR3 bases: TGTGCCACCAGCACGCTAGAAGGGGATCAGCCCCAGCATTTT. It encodes CATSTLEGDQPQHF.

V usage is TRBV19 and J usage is TRBJ1-2; D is perhaps TRBD1 (6 bases). CDR1 and CDR2 from the germline V gene are LNHDA and SQIVND (reference sequence). The CDR3 runs to 14 residues. Trimming left V 3 bases short and J 7 bases short, with 15 bases between. The CDR3 sequence: CASSMGRGPGGYTF. Here the CDR3 DNA reads TGTGCCAGTAGTATGGGGCGGGGGCCTGGTGGCTACACCTTC.

This chain uses TRBV9 with TRBJ2-4; 16 nucleotides agree with TRBD2. The germline V gene has CDR1 SGDLS and CDR2 YYNGEE. The length of the CDR3 is 18 residues. Trimming at V came to 4 bases and at J to 8 bases, leaving 12 bases not matched to a gene. The CDR3 coding sequence is TGTGCCAGCAGCCCGCAGGGGACTAGCGGGAGGGCGTCAGACATTCAGTACTTC. This gives the protein CASSPQGTSGRASDIQYF.

This chain connects TRBV27 to TRBJ2-2, with a weak D call TRBD2 (6 bases). V was clipped by 1 base and J by 6 bases, with 12 bases between them. The length of the CDR3 is 15 residues. The germline V gene has CDR1 MNHEY and CDR2 SMNVEV (reference sequence). CDR3 nucleotide sequence: TGTGCCAGCAGTTTATTCATTGGAGGGGCCGGGGAGCTGTTTTTT. Amino acids: CASSLFIGGAGELFF.

The CDR3 here is CASSPNEVNYGYTF. CDR3 DNA: TGTGCCAGCAGCCCAAACGAGGTTAACTATGGCTACACCTTC. The chain recombines TRBV11-2 with TRBJ1-2; no reliable D call. Per germline, CDR1 SGHAT and CDR2 FQNNGV. The V end was cut by 5 bases, the J end by 1 base, with 11 bases between. This CDR3 is 14 amino acids long.

The V gene is TRBV7-9, the J gene TRBJ2-1, with TRBD1 matching 7 bases. The V and J ends lost 5 bases and 2 bases, in that order; junction bases with no gene match: 6. Germline CDR1 reads SEHNR; CDR2 reads FQNEAQ (reference sequence). The CDR3 extends over 15 amino acids. The CDR3 region has the DNA TGTGCCAGCAGCACGTCGACAGGGACCTACAATGAGCAGTTCTTC. Protein: CASSTSTGTYNEQFF.

The chain carries TRBV4-1 and TRBJ2-1; D ambiguous. Germline lookup yields CDR1 MGHRA and CDR2 YSYEKL. V was shortened by 0 bases and J by 1 base, with 7 bases between the two germline ends. The CDR3 has 15 residues. CDR3 sequence: CASSQDSNSYNEQFF. In DNA, the CDR3 is TGCGCCAGCAGCCAAGATAGTAATTCCTACAATGAGCAGTTCTTC.

The gene calls are TRBV10-3 and TRBJ2-7; the D gene is possibly TRBD1 (5 bases). Germline CDR1 and CDR2: ENHRY and SYGVKD. Trimming pared 3 bases from V and 2 bases from J, leaving 14 bases between. The CDR3 length is 15 residues. CDR3 loop: CAISDLQGQPYEQYF. CDR3 nucleotides: TGTGCCATCAGTGACCTGCAGGGCCAGCCCTACGAGCAGTACTTC.

The chain has TRBV14 and TRBJ1-5; D gene unclear. V was pared by 1 base and J by 3 bases, with 7 bases between. CDR1 and CDR2 (germline): SGHDN, FVKESK. The CDR3 has 14 residues. For the CDR3, the DNA is TGTGCCAGCAGCCAAGGGTCGGTCAATCAGCCCCAGCATTTT. It yields the protein CASSQGSVNQPQHF.

V usage is TRBV27 and J usage is TRBJ2-3; 8 bases match TRBD2. The CDR3 length is 16 residues. From germline, CDR1 is MNHEY and CDR2 SMNVEV (reference sequence). J lost 4 bases, V lost 5 bases, and 11 bases had no gene match. CDR3 bases: TGTGCCAGCAGTCTTAAGCGGGAGCGTCTCCCAGATACGCAGTATTTT. Amino acids: CASSLKRERLPDTQYF.

The V call is TRBV15, the J call TRBJ2-2, with 7 bases that match TRBD1. The J segment lost 2 bases and the V segment lost 6 bases, leaving 3 bases of the junction unmatched. CDR1 is LNHNV and CDR2 is YYDKDF in the germline V gene (reference sequence). The CDR3 totals 14 residues. In nucleotides, the CDR3 is TGTGCCACCAGGGGGACAGAAAACACCGGGGAGCTGTTTTTT. Protein sequence: CATRGTENTGELFF.

The rearrangement uses TRBV30 and TRBJ2-5, with D possibly being TRBD2 (6 bases). The CDR3 consists of 14 residues. Germline CDR1 reads GTSNPN; CDR2 reads SVGIG (reference sequence). V lost 5 bases to trimming and J lost 1 base, with 14 bases between them. In nucleotides, the CDR3 is TGTGCCTGGGGATGGGGGGTAACCCAAGAGACCCAGTACTTC. The encoded protein is CAWGWGVTQETQYF.

The chain carries TRBV5-1 and TRBJ1-1; 8 bases fit TRBD1. Germline CDR1 reads SGHRS; CDR2 reads YFSETQ. This CDR3 has 15 residues. Trimming removed 0 bases from V and 4 bases from J; junction bases left unmatched: 5. CDR3 DNA sequence: TGCGCCAGCAGCTTGGCCACAGGGGGTCTCACTGAAGCTTTCTTT. Protein product: CASSLATGGLTEAFF.

The V and J genes are TRBV5-1 and TRBJ2-1; 16 nucleotides match TRBD2. The V gene's germline CDR1 is SGHRS and CDR2 YFSETQ. The CDR3 extends over 18 amino acids. Trimming cost V 3 bases and J 6 bases; bases outside gene matches: 9. The CDR3 bases are TGCGCCAGCAGCTCCCCGGGACTAGCGGGAGGGCTTCGCAATGAGCAGTTCTTC. This translates into CASSSPGLAGGLRNEQFF.

This chain connects TRBV7-9 to TRBJ1-6; 10 nucleotides align to TRBD1. J was trimmed by 10 bases and V by 4 bases; bases with no gene match: 7. This CDR3 is 15 amino acids long. Germline V lookup: CDR1 SEHNR, CDR2 FQNEAQ (reference sequence). The CDR3 nucleotides are TGTGCCAGCAGCTCGGGACAGGGGCGGTTGTCACCCCTCCACTTT. It encodes CASSSGQGRLSPLHF.

The genes are TRBV7-2 and TRBJ2-4, with TRBD1 matching over 10 bases. The CDR3 is 15 residues long. With V trimmed by 1 base and J by 7 bases, 4 bases remained unmatched. Germline V lookup: CDR1 SGHTA, CDR2 FQGNSA. The CDR3 sequence is CASSLGTGGQNIQYF. DNA for the CDR3: TGTGCCAGCAGCTTAGGGACAGGGGGTCAGAACATTCAGTACTTC.